Sequencing of this T cell receptor (beta chain) was carried out in a study of graft-versus-host responses after intestinal transplantation. On the study more broadly: Every recipient underwent anti-thymocyte globulin induction, then tacrolimus and steroids for 2 to 3 years.

General study points: The study associated peak circulating GvH clone levels with early post-transplant HvG declines. GvH clones surfaced in recipient marrow, some emerging earlier in ileum or blood.

Trimming at V came to 3 bases and at J to 1 base, leaving 10 bases not matched to a gene. CDR1 and CDR2 (germline): SGDLS, YYNGEE. CDR3 length equals 18 residues. On this clone: Its antigen is still unknown.

Only in-frame clones appear in the TCRdb table, and some are missing; sequencing was by immunoSEQ multiplex PCR. The sample carries around 110,000 clones, about nine tenths recorded once. The chain carries TRBV9 and TRBJ2-3; 11 bases agree with TRBD2. This TCR came from a human donor who received an intestinal transplant. The sequencing here drew on unstimulated CD4+ T cells sorted from spleen or lymph node cells, taken before intestinal transplant. CDR3 nucleotide sequence: TGTGCCAGCAGCGGAACTAGCGGGGGAGCCAGGGGCACAGATACGCAGTATTTT. Encoded protein: CASSGTSGGARGTDTQYF.